This TCR beta chain was found in a study of T cell repertoires in cytomegalovirus infection. Background on the study: Used in the study were CMV epitopes, some recently identified and HLA-C-restricted, others well-studied and HLA-B-restricted. Public TCR beta signatures provided an indication of both CMV infection and a matching HLA type. General study results and limits: Carriers of CMV and the relevant HLA type were discriminated by public TCR beta frequency.

TCRdb fed the reads into MiXCR, producing one record per CDR3 protein. The data show about 920,000 distinct CDR3 sequences, roughly 30% seen once. Regarding this clonotype: Its target is unknown.

The CDR3 is 11 residues long. V lost 4 bases to trimming and J lost 5 bases, with 6 bases between them. Germline CDR1 LNHDA, CDR2 SQIVND (reference sequence). The chain links TRBV19 to TRBJ2-7; D gene unclear. Sequencing used cultured CD8+ T cells from PBMCs, obtained from culture after CMV antigen stimulation. This clonotype originated in a human donor in good health (CMV status not recorded). Some clones in this sample may be carry-over from other donors' samples. The CDR3 coding sequence is TGTGCCAGTAGTAATCCCAACGAGCAGTACTTC. This sequence encodes CASSNPNEQYF.